One and the same sample provided the 9 T cell receptor beta chains below, sequenced in a study of T-cell memory formation after mild COVID-19. From the 5' RACE reads, TCRdb called clonotypes with MiXCR, one entry per CDR3 protein. The repertoire includes under 300,000 distinct CDR3 sequences, roughly 18% of them detected once, and 23% sits in the top ten. The sample taken for sequencing was PBMCs or a T cell subset sorted from them (not recorded which). Source of these receptors: a man between 18 and 35 years old who had mild COVID-19 (a few samples of this study predate the infection). Cell type and time point are not known.

This chain joins TRBV4-2 and TRBJ1-2; D not resolved. The germline V gene has CDR1 LGHNA and CDR2 YNFKEQ. CDR3 length: 15 amino acids. V dropped 0 bases and J dropped 4 bases, with 12 bases sitting between them. The CDR3 sequence: CASSQEQQSPYGYTF. The DNA for the CDR3 is TGTGCCAGCAGCCAAGAACAACAAAGCCCCTATGGCTACACCTTC.

The CDR3 reads CASVKEDRFTDTQYF. The DNA for the CDR3 is TGCGCCAGCGTCAAGGAGGACCGCTTCACAGATACGCAGTATTTT. This sequence joins TRBV5-1 and TRBJ2-3, with D tentatively TRBD2 (5 bases). Germline values: CDR1 SGHRS, CDR2 YFSETQ. The CDR3 length is 15 residues. The ends were cut back, 7 bases at V and 2 bases at J, with 17 bases in the middle.

The chain couples TRBV15 to TRBJ1-2; D remains ambiguous. Trimming left V 2 bases short and J 5 bases short, with 9 bases between. CDR1 and CDR2 (germline): LNHNV, YYDKDF (reference sequence). This CDR3 is built from 13 residues. DNA for the CDR3: TGTGCCACCAGCAGACAGGCTCTTTATGGCTACACCTTC. Translation gives CATSRQALYGYTF.

V and J are TRBV28 and TRBJ1-2; possible D gene TRBD1, 5 bases. Deletions cut 3 bases from V and 3 bases from J, with 14 bases between. Germline V gives CDR1 MDHEN, CDR2 SYDVKM. The CDR3 sequence is 15 residues long. Written as DNA, the CDR3 is TGTGCCAGCAGTTTTGCGGGACTCCAAGACTATGGCTACACCTTC. Its protein product is CASSFAGLQDYGYTF.

This clonotype was seen more than once but under ten times. This chain connects TRBV7-9 to TRBJ1-1; tentatively, D is TRBD1 (6 bases). In germline, CDR1 is SEHNR, CDR2 FQNEAQ (reference sequence). The CDR3 consists of 12 residues. V was clipped by 5 bases and J by 12 bases, with 16 bases between them. CDR3 protein: CASSRQALIPFF. The DNA of the CDR3 is TGTGCCAGCAGCCGACAGGCTCTCATCCCTTTCTTT.

This clonotype has only a few counts. The gene calls are TRBV23-1 and TRBJ1-4, with TRBD1 matching over 7 bases. TRBV23-1 is sorted into the ORF group, with uncertain function. V was pared by 2 bases and J by 4 bases, with 10 bases of the junction left unmatched. CDR3 size: 17 residues. The CDR3 DNA reads as TGCGCCAGCAGTCAAGGAGAACCGGGACAGTTTAATGAAAAACTGTTTTTT. Translation gives CASSQGEPGQFNEKLFF.

The V call is TRBV24-1, the J call TRBJ2-3; 7 nucleotides match TRBD1. Germline V lookup: CDR1 KGHDR, CDR2 SFDVKD. The CDR3 has 18 residues. Losses at the gene ends were 4 bases for V and 5 bases for J; bases not matched to a gene: 17. The CDR3 coding sequence is TGTGCCACCAGTGACGAGCCTCGACAGGGATCAGGTCAAGATACGCAGTATTTT. Its translation is CATSDEPRQGSGQDTQYF.

The genes are TRBV10-1 and TRBJ2-1; D may be TRBD2 (5 bases). Per germline, CDR1 WNHNN and CDR2 SYGVQD (reference sequence). Trimming shortened V by 0 bases and J by 0 bases, and 9 bases separated the two germline ends. The CDR3 runs 16 residues. The CDR3 nucleotides read TGCGCCAGCAGTGAGTCGCCCGGAGGCTCCTACAATGAGCAGTTCTTC. This sequence encodes CASSESPGGSYNEQFF.

In its sample, this clonotype was seen many times. The chain joins TRBV29-1 to TRBJ1-2; D may be TRBD1 (5 bases). CDR3 size: 14 residues. Looked up from germline, CDR1 is SQVTM and CDR2 is ANQGSEA. V was clipped by 7 bases and J by 2 bases, with 17 bases between them. The DNA of the CDR3 is TGCAGCGCCGAACGAGGGGTGGAGAACTATGGCTACACCTTC. This sequence encodes CSAERGVENYGYTF.